A single TCR beta chain is shown here with its context. The antigen it recognizes is unknown. Per-base quality was not reported, and no clone a single base away is much larger than it. For CDR1 and CDR2, the germline V gene lists ENHRY and SYGVKD. The junction carries 12 bases between V and J, which are trimmed by 4 bases and 6 bases respectively. The CDR3 runs 13 amino acids, cysteine and phenylalanine included. CDR3 DNA only is kept here, 39 bases in frame from base 1. The CDR3 regions of human TCRbeta chains were analyzed by immunosequencing. Concerning the study's data processing: Repertoire TCRs were checked for matches against a reference library of SARS-CoV-2-specific TCRs that had been generated using the MIRA antigen-specificity platform. Breadth was defined as the fraction of unique TCRs that were SARS-CoV-2-associated. Depth was defined as the fraction of total T cells that were SARS-CoV-2-associated. Using the MIRA data, each spike-specific TCR was assigned both to the spike region to which the TCR was reactive and to a CD4 or CD8 class. Log10-transformed breadth and depth values were compared by one-way ANOVA with Sidak's multiple comparisons tests. As stored in TCRdb, this immuneACCESS dataset retains in-frame rearrangements with V and J assigned. A fraction of the clones does not appear; measured against another copy, unresolved V genes explain less than half of the discrepancy, and the remainder lacks a known reason. V, J and clone size derive from that table, while D and trimming were established from the DNA sequence. Within this sample are 100,000 to 150,000 clones, with approximately 85% of them counted one time only. Over 8% of the sample goes to the ten largest clones.

This record belongs to a study of T cell responses to AZD1222 COVID-19 vaccine (dated by TCRdb to about 2021). For context, the study as a whole: AZD1222 recipients whose second dose came at about 4 weeks and those whose second dose came at about 12 weeks were combined into one group, since spike-specific TCR depth and breadth did not differ between the two schedules. TCR sequencing covered over 230 trial participants: 200 to 210 given two doses of AZD1222 and about 26 given two doses of MenACWY control vaccine. Trial participants were enrolled by age into subgroups of 18-55, 56-69 and 70-plus years, and around 150, 29 and 61 TCR-sequenced participants, respectively, were included in these subgroups. Results and caveats for the whole study, not just this receptor: Reportedly, almost half of the unique spike-specific TCRs recognized epitopes lying outside the regions that are mutated in the B.1.351 and B.1.1.7 variants. Because no day 14 peak-response samples were available, repertoires were characterized only after the peak T cell response. Vaccine-associated CD4 TCRs spanned the whole spike protein, with dominant responses in regions 160-218 and 743-854. After two AZD1222 doses, spike-specific TCR breadth and depth were significantly higher than at day 0 and than in MenACWY recipients. Conclusions about previously exposed vaccinees are limited, since just five or six AZD1222 recipients were seropositive for SARS-CoV-2 at baseline. In the small 56-69-year group, the increase in depth fell short of significance, most likely because of low power. Participants were mostly white British, with more females than males. The authors suggested clonal diversity may have been underestimated.

Explained via the paper, the time point label denotes: baseline before first vaccination. Vaccinee samples came from UK trials COV001 and COV002, including a single-blind randomized controlled phase 2/3 trial of AZD1222 (ChAdOx1 nCoV-19) in healthy adults. Trial participant PBMC samples were collected at day 0 and day 28 after the second dose for TCRbeta chain sequencing. Sequencing was performed on peripheral blood, taken on day 0 of AZD1222 vaccination. The chain couples TRBV10-3 to TRBJ1-1, with no confident D gene call. The receptor was isolated from an adult in good health. This receptor carries the CDR3 CAISGGPDSEAFF. Here is the DNA: TGTGCCATCAGTGGAGGGCCGGACTCTGAAGCTTTCTTT.